This is a list of T cell receptor beta chains from one sample in a study of cytomegalovirus exposure and HLA in healthy donors. This table comes from immunoSEQ multiplex PCR, and its TCRdb copy is limited to in-frame clones, with some not included. The listing records roughly 120,000 clones. Sequencing was carried out using PBMCs. These receptors came from a man aged 25-40 years in good health and CMV-seronegative. CDR3s include the opening cysteine and the closing phenylalanine or tryptophan. The D gene is left open where the match is weak.

v_call	j_call	d_call	cdr3_aa	cdr3_nt
TRBV13	TRBJ2-1	TRBD2	CASSLLLAGVNNEQFF	TGTGCCAGCAGCTTGTTGTTGGCGGGAGTGAACAATGAGCAGTTCTTC
TRBV11-2	TRBJ1-1	TRBD1	CASSSLRGRGPTEAFF	TGTGCCAGCAGCTCCCTGCGGGGCAGGGGGCCAACTGAAGCTTTCTTT
TRBV30	TRBJ2-5	TRBD2	CAWSSERDGQTQYF	TGTGCCTGGAGTTCCGAGCGGGACGGCCAGACCCAGTACTTC
TRBV9	TRBJ1-2	-	CASSIAPNSYGYTF	TGTGCCAGCAGCATCGCCCCGAACTCCTATGGCTACACCTTC
TRBV10-3	TRBJ1-1	-	CAITEGAERNTEAFF	TGTGCCATCACCGAAGGGGCAGAAAGAAACACTGAAGCTTTCTTT
TRBV29-1	TRBJ2-1	TRBD1	CSVSTWTGTNEQFF	TGCAGCGTTTCAACTTGGACAGGAACCAATGAGCAGTTCTTC
TRBV6-6	TRBJ2-7	-	CASSYSWRDEQYF	TGTGCCAGCAGTTACTCGTGGAGGGACGAGCAGTACTTC
TRBV9	TRBJ2-2	-	CASSARLSNTGELFF	TGTGCCAGCAGCGCCAGATTATCGAACACCGGGGAGCTGTTTTTT
TRBV5-1	TRBJ2-7	-	CASSVVGSYEQYF	TGCGCCAGCAGCGTCGTGGGTAGCTACGAGCAGTACTTC
TRBV28	TRBJ2-7	TRBD2	CATRWLAGDEQYF	TGTGCCACCAGGTGGCTAGCGGGAGACGAGCAGTACTTC
TRBV30	TRBJ2-1	TRBD2	CAWTPWREGNEQFF	TGTGCCTGGACACCATGGCGGGAGGGGAATGAGCAGTTCTTC
TRBV6-4	TRBJ1-4	-	CASTDWTGESVEKLFF	TGTGCCAGCACCGATTGGACGGGGGAGTCTGTAGAAAAACTGTTTTTT
TRBV5-6	TRBJ2-1	-	CASSPREGYNEQFF	TGTGCCAGCAGCCCCCGAGAGGGATACAATGAGCAGTTCTTC
TRBV28	TRBJ2-1	TRBD1	CASNGQGGSNEQFF	TGTGCCAGCAACGGACAGGGCGGTTCCAATGAGCAGTTCTTC
TRBV7-8	TRBJ1-6	-	CASSLGGVTDKSPLHF	TGTGCCAGCAGCTTAGGGGGGGTAACTGATAAATCACCCCTCCACTTT
TRBV6-1	TRBJ1-5	-	CASSESRGDQPQHF	TGTGCCAGCAGTGAATCCCGGGGGGACCAGCCCCAGCATTTT
TRBV4-1	TRBJ2-3	-	CASSHPITDTQYF	TGCGCCAGCAGCCATCCTATCACAGATACGCAGTATTTT
TRBV27	TRBJ2-6	-	CASRGFGLGPSGANVLTF	TGTGCCAGCAGAGGGTTCGGACTTGGACCTTCTGGGGCCAACGTCCTGACTTTC
TRBV19	TRBJ1-5	-	CASSFRGKGYSNQPQHF	TGTGCCAGTAGTTTCAGGGGAAAGGGTTATAGCAATCAGCCCCAGCATTTT
TRBV6-5	TRBJ2-7	TRBD1	CASSYGDRDYEQYF	TGTGCCAGCAGTTACGGGGACAGAGACTACGAGCAGTACTTC
TRBV28	TRBJ1-4	-	CASSTPSVEGDEKLFF	TGTGCCAGCAGTACCCCCTCGGTTGAAGGGGATGAAAAACTGTTTTTT
TRBV27	TRBJ1-1	TRBD1	CASGAQGASEAFF	TGTGCCAGCGGGGCACAGGGGGCTTCTGAAGCTTTCTTT
TRBV19	TRBJ1-4	TRBD1	CASRPGQGAKGEKLFF	TGTGCCAGTCGACCGGGACAGGGGGCTAAAGGTGAAAAACTGTTTTTT
TRBV29-1	TRBJ1-4	TRBD1	CSVLSPWTGNEKLFF	TGCAGCGTTCTCAGCCCCTGGACAGGGAATGAAAAACTGTTTTTT
TRBV9	TRBJ2-7	-	CASSVTGGQASYEQYF	TGTGCCAGCAGCGTAACCGGGGGGCAGGCTTCCTACGAGCAGTACTTC
TRBV5-4	TRBJ1-2	TRBD1	CASSLTGGRAYGYTF	TGTGCCAGCAGCCTCACAGGGGGCCGCGCCTATGGCTACACCTTC
TRBV2	TRBJ2-7	TRBD1	CASSLTGWEQYF	TGTGCCAGCAGTCTGACAGGGTGGGAGCAGTACTTC
TRBV7-3	TRBJ1-1	-	CASSLSEGNTEAFF	TGTGCCAGCAGCTTATCCGAGGGGAACACTGAAGCTTTCTTT
TRBV7-2	TRBJ1-2	TRBD1	CASSLVGTGYGYTF	TGTGCCAGCAGCTTAGTCGGGACAGGGTATGGCTACACCTTC
TRBV5-1	TRBJ2-3	TRBD2	CASSLDPAGGPTDTQYF	TGCGCCAGCAGCTTGGACCCCGCGGGAGGGCCGACAGATACGCAGTATTTT
TRBV5-1	TRBJ2-6	TRBD1	CASRVATGTGANVLTF	TGCGCCAGCAGGGTTGCGACAGGGACTGGGGCCAACGTCCTGACTTTC
TRBV28	TRBJ2-7	-	CASSPLTTTRGDYEQYF	TGTGCCAGCAGTCCACTGACCACAACAAGAGGTGACTACGAGCAGTACTTC
TRBV10-2	TRBJ2-1	-	CASLLDSELSRRDEQFF	TGCGCCAGCCTCCTTGACAGTGAGCTTTCCCGAAGGGATGAGCAGTTCTTC
TRBV7-2	TRBJ2-7	TRBD1	CASSFSGTESYEQYF	TGTGCCAGCAGCTTCTCCGGGACAGAGTCCTACGAGCAGTACTTC
TRBV9	TRBJ2-7	TRBD1	CASSPTGQHYEQYF	TGTGCCAGCAGCCCAACGGGACAGCACTACGAGCAGTACTTC
TRBV7-2	TRBJ1-1	-	CASSLTGLSEAFF	TGTGCCAGCAGCTTAACAGGGCTGTCTGAAGCTTTCTTT
TRBV19	TRBJ2-4	-	CASSRRETKNIQYF	TGTGCCAGTAGTCGGCGGGAAACCAAAAACATTCAGTACTTC
TRBV12-5	TRBJ2-3	-	CASGSSAGTQYF	TGTGCTAGTGGTTCCTCAGCGGGTACGCAGTATTTT
TRBV9	TRBJ1-4	-	CASGRTGTNEKLFF	TGTGCCAGCGGTCGCACGGGGACTAATGAAAAACTGTTTTTT
TRBV7-6	TRBJ2-3	-	CASSLGPNEADTQYF	TGTGCCAGCAGCTTAGGCCCTAATGAAGCAGATACGCAGTATTTT
TRBV4-1	TRBJ1-5	-	CASSQDTGIHQPQHF	TGCGCCAGCAGCCAAGATACAGGGATCCATCAGCCCCAGCATTTT
TRBV25-1	TRBJ2-2	TRBD1	CASFFPGQGNTGELFF	TGTGCCAGCTTTTTTCCGGGACAGGGGAACACCGGGGAGCTGTTTTTT